The 9 T cell receptor beta chains in this list originate from one sample, sequenced in a study of cytomegalovirus exposure and HLA in healthy donors. The PCR employed 60 Vbeta primers together with 13 Jbeta primers. Data came from immunoSEQ multiplex PCR; TCRdb stores just in-frame clones and leaves some out. The data show over 90,000 clones, with approximately 87% seen just once and just over 2.5% held by the top ten. The sequenced material came from PBMCs. The receptors here all came from a man aged 40-55 years in good health and CMV-seronegative.

The rearrangement joins TRBV19 to TRBJ1-5; D possibly corresponds to TRBD1 (6 bases). The CDR3 is 16 amino acids. Trimming took off 3 bases at V and 0 bases at J, with 12 bases between the two ends. In germline, CDR1 is LNHDA, CDR2 SQIVND (reference sequence). The CDR3 DNA is TGTGCCAGTAGTATGGAGACAGGCTATAGCAATCAGCCCCAGCATTTT. Translating gives CASSMETGYSNQPQHF.

The chain uses TRBV11-2 and TRBJ1-1, with TRBD1 identical over 8 bases. This CDR3 is 14 amino acids long. The ends lost 5 bases at V and 6 bases at J; junction bases unmatched: 8. Germline CDR1 is SGHAT and CDR2 is FQNNGV. CDR3: CASSVTGGGSEAFF. The CDR3 nucleotides read TGTGCCAGCAGCGTCACAGGGGGTGGGTCTGAAGCTTTCTTT. The whole variable domain, filled in from reference TRBV11-2 and TRBJ1-1, reads EAGVAQSPRYKIIEKRQSVAFWCNPISGHATLYWYQQILGQGPKLLIQFQNNGVVDDSQLPKDRFSAERLKGVDSTLKIQPAKLEDSAVYLCASSVTGGGSEAFFGQGTRLTVV.

This chain links TRBV9 with TRBJ1-6, with D possibly being TRBD1 (6 bases). Germline V gene sequence: CDR1 SGDLS, CDR2 YYNGEE. V shed 3 bases and J shed 4 bases, with 8 bases lying between them. CDR3 size: 14 residues. The CDR3 sequence is CASSGQVYNSPLHF. Here the CDR3 DNA reads TGTGCCAGCAGCGGACAGGTTTATAATTCACCCCTCCACTTT.

The chain uses TRBV7-6 and TRBJ2-2, with 12 bases aligning to TRBD1. Germline V lookup: CDR1 SGHVS, CDR2 FNYEAQ. The trim removed 0 bases at V and 6 bases at J, leaving 5 bases unmatched. CDR3 length: 17 amino acids. The CDR3 is CASSLAGQGAESGELFF. The CDR3 DNA reads as TGTGCCAGCAGCTTAGCGGGACAGGGGGCGGAATCCGGGGAGCTGTTTTTT. Based on the CDR3 plus reference TRBV7-6 and TRBJ2-2, the full variable domain is GAGVSQSPRYKVTKRGQDVALRCDPISGHVSLYWYRQALGQGPEFLTYFNYEAQQDKSGLPNDRFSAERPEGSISTLTIQRTEQRDSAMYRCASSLAGQGAESGELFFGEGSRLTVL.

This clone occurred once. The rearrangement uses TRBV7-9 and TRBJ1-1, with D perhaps matching TRBD1 (6 bases). The length of the CDR3 is 17 residues. Trimming cost V 1 base and J 4 bases, with 19 bases left between them. Germline CDR1 is SEHNR and CDR2 is FQNEAQ (reference sequence). The CDR3 region is CASSLGVGGARGTEAFF. In nucleotides, the CDR3 is TGTGCCAGCAGCTTAGGCGTTGGGGGGGCGAGGGGCACTGAAGCTTTCTTT.

The V and J genes are TRBV5-1 and TRBJ2-1, with 9 bases fitting TRBD1. V trimming: 3 bases; J trimming: 2 bases; junction bases outside the gene matches: 3. Germline CDR1 is SGHRS and CDR2 is YFSETQ. The length of the CDR3 is 15 residues. This CDR3 reads CASSSGQGAYNEQFF. DNA for the CDR3: TGCGCCAGCAGCTCGGGACAGGGTGCCTACAATGAGCAGTTCTTC.

The chain couples TRBV5-3 to TRBJ2-7; the match to TRBD2 covers 11 bases. TRBV5-3 is assigned to the ORF class and has an uncertain function. The V segment lost 4 bases and the J segment 3 bases; nucleotides outside the gene matches: 3. The CDR3 consists of 14 residues. The CDR3 bases are TGTGCCAGAAGCGCGCTAGCGGGGGGCTACGAGCAGTACTTC. Its protein product is CARSALAGGYEQYF.

The chain is built from TRBV27 and TRBJ1-1; 9 bases fit TRBD1. Germline V gene sequence: CDR1 MNHEY, CDR2 SMNVEV (reference sequence). CDR3 length equals 14 residues. The junction had 1 base not matched to a gene; V was cut back by 2 bases and J by 3 bases. The CDR3 loop is CASSLRQGDTEAFF. CDR3 nucleotide sequence: TGTGCCAGCAGTTTACGACAGGGGGACACTGAAGCTTTCTTT.

This chain connects TRBV27 to TRBJ2-7; the match to TRBD2 covers 8 bases. The length of the CDR3 is 16 residues. The ends lost 2 bases at V and 5 bases at J; junction bases unmatched: 11. Germline-derived CDR1 and CDR2 are MNHEY and SMNVEV (reference sequence). CDR3 protein: CASSLAGGLSAHEQYF. CDR3 DNA sequence: TGTGCCAGCAGTTTAGCGGGGGGCCTATCTGCGCACGAGCAGTACTTC.